This TCR beta chain was identified during a study of beta chain features in type 1 diabetes. General study findings and limits: Insertions at VDJ junctions were less frequent in type 1 diabetes patients. These patients also deleted more nucleotides at the same junctions. In all four CD4+ subsets, TCRB CDR3 length was significantly, moderately reduced in type 1 diabetes.

The entirety of the isolated RNA underwent reverse transcription, so expressed TCRB transcripts were sequenced. Sequencing was performed with immunoSEQ multiplex PCR; in TCRdb, only in-frame clones are kept and a portion is missing. This sample has 600,000 to 700,000 clones, with approximately 13% found just once. CDR3 size: 15 residues. CDR1 SQVTM and CDR2 ANQGSEA come from the germline V gene. Trimming left V 6 bases short and J 0 bases short, with 16 bases between. CD4+ cells of the naive, central memory, regulatory and stem cell-like memory types were sorted via CD45RO/CCR7/CD25/CD127/CD95/CD27. Sorted populations were all over 98% pure. Comments on this clone: Its antigen is unknown.

The receptor was isolated from a man aged 30 to 45 with type 1 diabetes. Sequencing was carried out using naive CD4+ T cells from blood. The chain carries TRBV29-1 and TRBJ2-3; D is possibly TRBD2 (7 bases). In nucleotides, the CDR3 is TGCAGCGTCCTCGGGGGGCGCCTGAGCACAGATACGCAGTATTTT. As protein: CSVLGGRLSTDTQYF.